A selection of T cell receptor beta chains follows, all from one sample in a study of PD-1 blockade in classical Hodgkin lymphoma. The data were produced by immunoSEQ multiplex PCR, yet TCRdb's version contains in-frame clones alone and is incomplete. The data hold 100,000 to 120,000 clones, with roughly 89% observed a single time. The input for sequencing was peripheral blood mononuclear cells (PBMCs), taken before the fourth cycle of nivolumab. Receptors originate from a human donor with classical Hodgkin lymphoma. CDR3s include the opening cysteine and the closing phenylalanine or tryptophan. A D gene is named only where the DNA matches it firmly. Some rows have no size entry. The others give once, few or many, or a class for an expanded clone.

v_gene	abundance	d_gene	j_gene	CDR3nt	CDR3aa
TRBV29-1	NA	TRBD1	TRBJ2-7	TGCAGCGTTTCAGGGGGCCCCTACGAGCAGTACTTC	CSVSGGPYEQYF
TRBV7-2	NA	NA	TRBJ2-7	TGTGCCAGCAGCCCTCGACCGGCAGGGCAGCAGTACTTC	CASSPRPAGQQYF
TRBV5-6	once	NA	TRBJ1-2	TGTGCCAGCAGCTTTGGCGACTATGGCTACACCTTC	CASSFGDYGYTF
TRBV4-1	NA	NA	TRBJ2-5	TGCGCTAGCAGCCAAGTAGGGACTTCAGAGACCCAGTACTTC	CASSQVGTSETQYF
TRBV4-1	NA	TRBD2	TRBJ2-5	TGCGCCAGCAGCTATATGGGACTAGCGGCAGGTGGGACCCAGTACTTC	CASSYMGLAAGGTQYF
TRBV6-1	few	NA	TRBJ1-2	TGTGCCAGCAGTGAAACAACTAACTATGGCTACACCTTC	CASSETTNYGYTF
TRBV21-1	NA	NA	TRBJ2-7	TGTGCCAGCAGCCACCGACGGACAGGGCGCGTCTACGAGCAGTACTTC	CASSHRRTGRVYEQYF
TRBV28	NA	TRBD1	TRBJ2-1	TGTGCCAGCAGTTCCACCGGGACAGGGGTCAATGAGCAGTTCTTC	CASSSTGTGVNEQFF
TRBV29-1	NA	TRBD1	TRBJ2-1	TGCAGCGGGAAGGGACAGGGGCCGCCCTACAATGAGCAGTTCTTC	CSGKGQGPPYNEQFF
TRBV19	few	NA	TRBJ1-5	TGTGCCAGTAGTATTGGGGGTAACCTCTATAGCAATCAGCCCCAGCATTTT	CASSIGGNLYSNQPQHF
TRBV5-4	NA	NA	TRBJ2-1	TGTGCCAGCAGCTTGGGTCAGGGAAGCTCCTACAATGAGCAGTTCTTC	CASSLGQGSSYNEQFF
TRBV6-5	NA	NA	TRBJ1-2	TGTGCCAGCAGACCGACAGGAGTTGTTGGCTACACCTTC	CASRPTGVVGYTF
TRBV5-4	NA	TRBD1	TRBJ1-4	TGTGCCAGCAGCCCTACCGGGACAGGGGCTAATGAAAAACTGTTTTTT	CASSPTGTGANEKLFF
TRBV5-1	NA	TRBD2	TRBJ2-5	TGCGCCAGCAGCTGGACTGGCGGGAGGGGAGAGACCCAGTACTTC	CASSWTGGRGETQYF
TRBV28	NA	TRBD1	TRBJ2-7	TGTGCCAGCAGTTCCTCAGGGACAGGGGTCTACGAGCAGTACTTC	CASSSSGTGVYEQYF
TRBV28	NA	NA	TRBJ2-2	TGTGCCAGCAGACCCTGGGACCGGGAGCTGTTTTTT	CASRPWDRELFF
TRBV6-5	NA	TRBD2	TRBJ2-7	TGTGCCAGCTCCACACTAGCGGGAGACCTCCACGAGCAGTACTTC	CASSTLAGDLHEQYF
TRBV13	once	TRBD2	TRBJ2-2	TGTGCCAGCAGCTTAGACCCCGGGACTAGCAGCGGGGAGCTGTTTTTT	CASSLDPGTSSGELFF
TRBV13	NA	NA	TRBJ2-7	TGTGCCAGCAGCTTACAACTGGGTACCTCCTACGAGCAGTACTTC	CASSLQLGTSYEQYF
TRBV7-8	NA	NA	TRBJ1-4	TGTGCCAGCAGCTTAGGATGGGACGAAAAACTGTTTTTT	CASSLGWDEKLFF
TRBV29-1	few	NA	TRBJ2-3	TGCAGCGTTGACAGACCGCAGGGGACAGATACGCAGTATTTT	CSVDRPQGTDTQYF
TRBV6-5	NA	NA	TRBJ2-5	TGTGCCAGCAGTTATGGTAGCCTCCAAGAGACCCAGTACTTC	CASSYGSLQETQYF
TRBV29-1	NA	NA	TRBJ1-3	TGCAGCGTGACGAGCTCTGGAAACACCATATATTTT	CSVTSSGNTIYF
TRBV6-1	NA	TRBD1	TRBJ2-7	TGTGCCAGCAGTTTACAGGGGGTGCACGAGCAGTACTTC	CASSLQGVHEQYF
TRBV7-8	NA	NA	TRBJ2-1	TGTGCCAGCAGCTCTCAAGGTCTCAAATTAAAGGGTAATGAGCAGTTCTTC	CASSSQGLKLKGNEQFF
TRBV5-6	NA	NA	TRBJ2-2	TGTGCCAGCAGCTCCTATCGGGGGAGTGAGAACACCGGGGAGCTGTTTTTT	CASSSYRGSENTGELFF
TRBV4-1	NA	NA	TRBJ2-1	TGCGCCAGCAGACAGGGTTGGGAGCAGTTCTTC	CASRQGWEQFF
TRBV27	once	TRBD2	TRBJ2-3	TGTGCCAGCATGGGTCTAGCGGGAGCACATACGCAGTATTTT	CASMGLAGAHTQYF
TRBV15	NA	TRBD2	TRBJ2-3	TGTGCCACCAGCATGTGGCGGGAGAGCACAGATACGCAGTATTTT	CATSMWRESTDTQYF
TRBV27	once	NA	TRBJ2-1	TGTGCCAGCAGTTTATGGGGGCAGAACAATGAGCAGTTCTTC	CASSLWGQNNEQFF
TRBV7-6	NA	NA	TRBJ2-2	TGTGCCAGCAGCTTTCTAGCCGGGGAGCTGTTTTTT	CASSFLAGELFF
TRBV6-5	few	TRBD1	TRBJ1-2	TGTGCCAGCAGTCGGACAGGGTCTATCCGCTACACCTTC	CASSRTGSIRYTF
TRBV28	NA	TRBD1	TRBJ2-3	TGTGCCAGCAGTTCAGGGGGCTTTTTCACAGATACGCAGTATTTT	CASSSGGFFTDTQYF